Given below is one T cell receptor (beta chain) in context. The antigen is undetermined. This sample is drawn from a study of cytomegalovirus exposure and HLA in healthy donors. The PCR contained 60 Vbeta and 13 Jbeta primers. Only in-frame clones appear in the TCRdb table, and some are missing; sequencing was by immunoSEQ multiplex PCR. The table records roughly 120,000 clones, 81% of them present only once. The CDR3 runs to 16 residues. V lost 1 base to trimming and J lost 7 bases, with 16 bases between them. CDR1 is SEHNR, CDR2 FQNEAQ, per germline (reference sequence). The study, taken as a whole, reports: Association of 15,000 to 20,000 TCR beta sequences with HLA alleles was found at 0.05 false discovery rate in a later analysis. A reported reduction in N-insertions relative to the 666-donor mean was seen in an Asian-associated ancestry cluster in a later analysis.

The sample was PBMCs. V usage is TRBV7-9 and J usage is TRBJ1-4; no clear D. The clonotype comes from a woman younger than 45 in good health and CMV-seronegative. The CDR3 protein is CASSLDVISEGEKLFF. The CDR3 bases are TGTGCCAGCAGCTTAGACGTAATCAGCGAGGGTGAAAAACTGTTTTTT. The full variable domain, its missing parts supplied by reference TRBV7-9 and TRBJ1-4, is DTGVSQNPRHKITKRGQNVTFRCDPISEHNRLYWYRQTLGQGPEFLTYFQNEAQLEKSRLLSDRFSAERPKGSFSTLEIQRTEQGDSAMYLCASSLDVISEGEKLFFGSGTQLSVL.